This T cell receptor beta chain was sequenced in a study of shared clonotypes between healthy human individuals. Findings and caveats of the study: Richness estimates generally favored naive over memory subsets. When compared with the clonotypes that were shared by all four sorted-subset donors, the non-shared clonotypes turned out to have lower generation probabilities.

With regard to this clone: Its antigen is unknown.

Germline CDR1 is SGHVS and CDR2 is FNYEAQ. The CDR3 length is 17 residues. Trimming cost V 5 bases and J 1 base; bases outside gene matches: 11. The assay was immunoSEQ multiplex PCR, and TCRdb's table has in-frame clones only and misses some. This repertoire shows about 340,000 clones, around four fifths found once; its top ten account for over 9.5%. The chain uses TRBV7-6 and TRBJ2-5; 9 bases fit TRBD2. Sequences were obtained from memory CD4+ T cells sorted from blood. Stated subset: CD45RA-negative fraction. The origin of this receptor is a man aged 30 to 39 in good health. As DNA, the CDR3 is TGTGCCAGCAGCGTTGTAGCGGGGGACATCTTCCAAGAGACCCAGTACTTC. This sequence encodes CASSVVAGDIFQETQYF.